This TCR beta chain originates from a study of T cell repertoires in cytomegalovirus infection. TCRdb re-called the reads through MiXCR, storing one row per CDR3 protein. The sample has 200,000 to 300,000 distinct CDR3 sequences, roughly 13% seen once. This CDR3 comprises 14 residues. Germline-derived CDR1 and CDR2 are SGHNT and YYREEE (reference sequence). V was pared by 4 bases and J by 0 bases, with 7 bases between. Study results and caveats: The study found HLA-C-restricted CMV-specific TCR beta clonotypes dominating the ex vivo response. Summed frequency of shared TCR beta families picked out CMV carriers who also had the relevant HLA.

As regards this clonotype: The antigen remains undetermined.

The clonotype originates from a human donor in good health (CMV status not recorded). Some clones in this sample may be carry-over from other donors' samples. Sequencing was performed on PBMCs. V usage is TRBV5-4 and J usage is TRBJ2-2; a possible D gene is TRBD2 (6 bases). CDR3 protein: CASSRLANTGELFF. The CDR3, as DNA: TGTGCCAGCAGCCGACTAGCGAACACCGGGGAGCTGTTTTTT.